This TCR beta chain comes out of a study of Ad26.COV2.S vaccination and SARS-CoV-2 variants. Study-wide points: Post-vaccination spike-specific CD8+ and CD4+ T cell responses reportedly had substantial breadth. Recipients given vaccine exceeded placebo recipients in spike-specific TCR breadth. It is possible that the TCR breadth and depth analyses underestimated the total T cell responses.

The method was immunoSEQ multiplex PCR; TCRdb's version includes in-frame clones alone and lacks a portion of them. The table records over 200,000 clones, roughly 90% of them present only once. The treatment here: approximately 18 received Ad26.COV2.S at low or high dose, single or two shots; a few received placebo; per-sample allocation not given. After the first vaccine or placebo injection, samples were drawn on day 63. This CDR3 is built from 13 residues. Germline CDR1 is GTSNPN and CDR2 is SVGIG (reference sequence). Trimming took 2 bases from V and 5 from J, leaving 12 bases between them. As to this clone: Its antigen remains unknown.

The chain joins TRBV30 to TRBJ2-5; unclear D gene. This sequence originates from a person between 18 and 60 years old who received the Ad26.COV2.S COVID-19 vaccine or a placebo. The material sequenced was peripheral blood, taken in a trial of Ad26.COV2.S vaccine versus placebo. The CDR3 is CAWSRKTGETQYF. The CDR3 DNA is TGTGCCTGGAGTCGTAAAACCGGGGAGACCCAGTACTTC.